Listed below are T cell receptor beta chains from one sample, sequenced in a study of T-cell memory formation after mild COVID-19. TCRdb redid the calling of the 5' RACE reads with MiXCR, one entry per CDR3 protein. The table records about 610,000 distinct CDR3 sequences, approximately 15% of them present only once. The sequenced material came from PBMCs or a T cell subset sorted from them (not recorded which). The receptors derive from an adult woman who had mild COVID-19 (a few samples of this study predate the infection). Cell type and time point are not known. The CDR3 runs from the conserved cysteine through the conserved F or W. D genes are given only for firm matches. Clone size, where shown, is once, few, many, or a class for clones that have expanded.

length	D	V	J	size	DNA	CDR3
15	TRBD1	TRBV4-2	TRBJ1-5	-	TGTGCCAGCAGCCAAGATGAGGGGGCCGATCAGCCCCAGCATTTT	CASSQDEGADQPQHF
12	-	TRBV24-1	TRBJ2-4	-	TGTGCCACCAGGGGAGGTGAGGACATTCAGTACTTC	CATRGGEDIQYF
16	-	TRBV20-1	TRBJ2-1	-	TGCAGTGCTTCCTCGGAGGGCCTTCCCGGCTACAATGAGCAGTTCTTC	CSASSEGLPGYNEQFF
19	TRBD1	TRBV5-5	TRBJ2-3	many	TGTGCCAGCAGCTTGAGGTGGACAGGGACCGAGACTAGCACAGATACGCAGTATTTT	CASSLRWTGTETSTDTQYF
18	TRBD1	TRBV12-3/TRBV12-4	TRBJ1-4	few	TGTGCCAGCAGTGTCCTTGGACAGGGATGGGGGCATAATGAAAAACTGTTTTTT	CASSVLGQGWGHNEKLFF
15	TRBD2	TRBV5-5	TRBJ2-7	-	TGTGCCAGCAGCTTGTGGGCGGGAGAGACCTACGAGCAGTACTTC	CASSLWAGETYEQYF
13	TRBD1	TRBV29-1	TRBJ2-5	-	TGCAGCGTTCCCGAGACAGGGGGCCTCGACCAGTACTTC	CSVPETGGLDQYF
14	-	TRBV19	TRBJ1-5	few	TGTGCCAGTAGTATCGGGACTGACGTCCGGCCCCAGCATTTT	CASSIGTDVRPQHF
11	-	TRBV6-1	TRBJ2-7	few	TGTGCCAGCGGAAATAACCACGAGCAGTACTTC	CASGNNHEQYF
12	-	TRBV7-2	TRBJ2-1	-	TGTGCCAGCAGCTTAGTAGGGCCCGAGCAGTTCTTC	CASSLVGPEQFF
15	-	TRBV9	TRBJ2-7	few	TGTGCCAGCAGCGTGAATGCCGAGGGCCCCTACGAGCAGTACTTC	CASSVNAEGPYEQYF
12	-	TRBV20-1	TRBJ2-7	-	TGCAGTGCTAGAGATTGGAGCTACGAGCAGTACTTC	CSARDWSYEQYF
16	-	TRBV7-2	TRBJ1-4	-	TGTGCCAGCAGCCGGTATACGGGACGTCAAAATGAAAAACTGTTTTTT	CASSRYTGRQNEKLFF
15	-	TRBV29-1	TRBJ2-2	-	TGCAGCGTTGAAGCCTATGGAACTAGCCCCGGGGAGCTGTTTTTT	CSVEAYGTSPGELFF
12	-	TRBV19	TRBJ1-1	many	TGTGCCAGTAGCCCCCAGAACACTGAAGCTTTCTTT	CASSPQNTEAFF
13	-	TRBV6-5	TRBJ1-1	-	TGTGCCAGCAGTGTCAGGGTTAACACTGAAGCTTTCTTT	CASSVRVNTEAFF
16	-	TRBV18	TRBJ2-2	few	TGTGCCAGCTCACCCCCTGTCGGGGTTAACACCGGGGAGCTGTTTTTT	CASSPPVGVNTGELFF
12	-	TRBV14	TRBJ1-1	-	TGTGCCAGCAGCGGGTGGGGCACTGAAGCTTTCTTT	CASSGWGTEAFF
15	TRBD1	TRBV27	TRBJ1-2	few	TGTGCCAGCGCCAGCCCACAGGGGGCTTTCTATGGCTACACCTTC	CASASPQGAFYGYTF
17	-	TRBV21-1	TRBJ2-1	few	TGTGCCAGCAGCAAGGGGTTAGCGGGAGGCTCCTACAATGAGCAGTTCTTC	CASSKGLAGGSYNEQFF
16	-	TRBV18	TRBJ1-2	-	TGTGCCAGCTCACCAAAAGTCGGCAGTGCCCAGGCCGGCTACACCTTC	CASSPKVGSAQAGYTF
11	-	TRBV6-6	TRBJ1-3	few	TGTGCCAGTCACCGGGGGAACACCATATATTTT	CASHRGNTIYF
15	-	TRBV6-1	TRBJ2-3	-	TGTGCCGCCCGGCGCCCTTGGCGCTTCGGAGATACGCAGTATTTT	CAARRPWRFGDTQYF
15	-	TRBV12-3/TRBV12-4	TRBJ2-5	-	TGTGCCAGCAGTTTCGGATCGAGTGGCGAGGAGACCCAGTACTTC	CASSFGSSGEETQYF
16	-	TRBV7-8	TRBJ1-5	-	TGTGCCAGCAGCTTAGCTGGGTCAGCAACCAATCAGCCCCAGCATTTT	CASSLAGSATNQPQHF
13	-	TRBV6-5	TRBJ2-5	-	TGTGCCAGCAGACTGAATTCCGGTGAGACCCAGTACTTC	CASRLNSGETQYF
13	TRBD1	TRBV7-9	TRBJ1-2	-	TGTGTCAGCAGCTCGACCGGGACAGTTGGCTACACCTTC	CVSSSTGTVGYTF
16	-	TRBV7-2	TRBJ1-3	few	TGTGCCAGCAGCCCGACCCGAGGCGGCTCTGGAAACACCATATATTTT	CASSPTRGGSGNTIYF